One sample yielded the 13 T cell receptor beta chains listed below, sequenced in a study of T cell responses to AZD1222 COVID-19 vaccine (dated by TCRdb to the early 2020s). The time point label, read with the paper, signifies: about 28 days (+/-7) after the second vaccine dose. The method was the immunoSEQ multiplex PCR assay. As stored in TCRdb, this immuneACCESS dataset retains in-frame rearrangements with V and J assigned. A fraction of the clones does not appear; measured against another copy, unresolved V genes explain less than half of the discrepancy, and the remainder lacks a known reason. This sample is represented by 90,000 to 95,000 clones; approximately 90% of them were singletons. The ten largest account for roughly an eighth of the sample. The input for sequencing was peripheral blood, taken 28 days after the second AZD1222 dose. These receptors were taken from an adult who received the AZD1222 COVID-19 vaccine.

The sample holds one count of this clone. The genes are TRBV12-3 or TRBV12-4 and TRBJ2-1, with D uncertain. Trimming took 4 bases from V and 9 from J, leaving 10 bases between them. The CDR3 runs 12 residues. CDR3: CASSSSRVEQFF. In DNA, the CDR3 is TGTGCCAGCAGTTCCTCCCGGGTTGAGCAGTTCTTC.

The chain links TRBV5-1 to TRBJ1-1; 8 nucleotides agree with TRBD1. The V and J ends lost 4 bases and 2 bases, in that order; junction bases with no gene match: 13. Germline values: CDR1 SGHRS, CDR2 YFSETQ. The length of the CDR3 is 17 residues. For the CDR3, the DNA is TGCGCCAGCAGCCCGGAACTTGCGACAGGGGTAAACACTGAAGCTTTCTTT. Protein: CASSPELATGVNTEAFF.

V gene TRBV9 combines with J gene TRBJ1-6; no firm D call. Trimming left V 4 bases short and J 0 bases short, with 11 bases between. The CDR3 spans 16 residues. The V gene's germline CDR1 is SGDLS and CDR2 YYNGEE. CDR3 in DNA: TGTGCCAGCAGCCCGGACGGGAGCTCCTATAATTCACCCCTCCACTTT. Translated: CASSPDGSSYNSPLHF.

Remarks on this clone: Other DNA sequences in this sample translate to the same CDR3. The CDR3 DNA reads as TGTGCCAGTAGTATCGGGACGGGTAATTACGAGCAGTACTTC. It translates to CASSIGTGNYEQYF. The V gene is TRBV19, the J gene TRBJ2-7, with D perhaps matching TRBD1 or TRBD2 (5 bases each). There are 14 residues in the CDR3. V lost 3 bases, J lost 4 bases, and 13 bases lay in between. Germline values: CDR1 LNHDA, CDR2 SQIVND (reference sequence).

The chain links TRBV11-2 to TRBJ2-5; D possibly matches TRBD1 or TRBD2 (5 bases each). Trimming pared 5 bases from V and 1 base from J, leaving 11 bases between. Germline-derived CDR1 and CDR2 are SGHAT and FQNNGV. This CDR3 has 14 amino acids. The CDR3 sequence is CASSLGVVQETQYF. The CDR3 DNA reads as TGTGCCAGCAGCCTGGGGGTTGTCCAAGAGACCCAGTACTTC.

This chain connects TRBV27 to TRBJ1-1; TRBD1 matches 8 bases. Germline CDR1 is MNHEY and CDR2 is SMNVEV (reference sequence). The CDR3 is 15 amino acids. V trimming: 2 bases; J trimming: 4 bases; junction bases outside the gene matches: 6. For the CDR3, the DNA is TGTGCCAGCAGTTTAGGGACAGGCGGGGGCACTGAAGCTTTCTTT. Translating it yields CASSLGTGGGTEAFF.

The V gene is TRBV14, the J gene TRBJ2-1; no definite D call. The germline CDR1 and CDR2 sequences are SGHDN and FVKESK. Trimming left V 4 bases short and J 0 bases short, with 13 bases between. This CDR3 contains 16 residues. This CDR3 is CASSPHGRGSYNEQFF. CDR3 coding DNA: TGTGCCAGCAGCCCCCACGGGCGCGGCTCCTACAATGAGCAGTTCTTC.

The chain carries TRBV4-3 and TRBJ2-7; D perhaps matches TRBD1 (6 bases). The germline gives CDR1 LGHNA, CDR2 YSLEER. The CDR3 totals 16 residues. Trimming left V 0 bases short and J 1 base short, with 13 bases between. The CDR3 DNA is TGCGCCAGCAGCCAAGATCATGGTCAGGGGTCCTACGAGCAGTACTTC. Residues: CASSQDHGQGSYEQYF.

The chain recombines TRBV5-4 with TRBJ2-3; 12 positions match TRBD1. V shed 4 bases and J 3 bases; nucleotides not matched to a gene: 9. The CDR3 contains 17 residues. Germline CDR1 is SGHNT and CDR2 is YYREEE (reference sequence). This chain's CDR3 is CASSPGQGAAETDTQYF. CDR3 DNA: TGTGCCAGCAGCCCGGGACAGGGGGCCGCTGAGACAGATACGCAGTATTTT.

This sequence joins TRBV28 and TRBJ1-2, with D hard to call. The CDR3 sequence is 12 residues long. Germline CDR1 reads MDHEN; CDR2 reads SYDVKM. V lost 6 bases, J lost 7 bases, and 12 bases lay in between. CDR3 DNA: TGTGCCAGCAGCGGAAATACAGTTGGCTACACCTTC. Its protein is CASSGNTVGYTF.

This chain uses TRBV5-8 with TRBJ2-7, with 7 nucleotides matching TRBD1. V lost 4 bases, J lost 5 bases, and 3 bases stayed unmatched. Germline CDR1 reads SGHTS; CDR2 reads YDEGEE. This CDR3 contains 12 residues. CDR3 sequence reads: CASSPQGHEQYF. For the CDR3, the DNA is TGTGCCAGCAGCCCACAGGGGCACGAGCAGTACTTC.

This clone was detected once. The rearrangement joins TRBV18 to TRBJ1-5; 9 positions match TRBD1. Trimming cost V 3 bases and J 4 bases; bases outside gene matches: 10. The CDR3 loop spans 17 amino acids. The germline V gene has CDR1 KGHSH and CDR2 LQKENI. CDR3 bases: TGTGCCAGCTCACCTTACGGGACAGGGAGCGATAATCAGCCCCAGCATTTT. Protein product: CASSPYGTGSDNQPQHF. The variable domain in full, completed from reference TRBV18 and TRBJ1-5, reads NAGVMQNPRHLVRRRGQEARLRCSPMKGHSHVYWYRQLPEEGLKFMVYLQKENIIDESGMPKERFSAEFPKEGPSILRIQQVVRGDSAAYFCASSPYGTGSDNQPQHFGDGTRLSIL.

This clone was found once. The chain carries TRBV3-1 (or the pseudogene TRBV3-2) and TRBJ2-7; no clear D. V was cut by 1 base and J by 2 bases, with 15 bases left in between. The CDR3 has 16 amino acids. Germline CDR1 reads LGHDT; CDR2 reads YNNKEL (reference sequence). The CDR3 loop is CASSQGMDGATYEQYF. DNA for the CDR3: TGTGCCAGCAGCCAAGGAATGGACGGAGCGACCTACGAGCAGTACTTC.